These T cell receptor beta chains were read from a single sample in a study of CD8+ T cells in alopecia areata. Assay: immunoSEQ multiplex PCR; the TCRdb copy retains only in-frame clones and omits some. This sample carries about 200,000 clones, 55% to 70% of them seen once, and the ten largest clones take 4.5% to 6%. Sequenced here: CD4+ T cells sorted from blood, sampled at week 24, from a patient treated with tofacitinib. The receptors stem from a human donor with alopecia areata. Each CDR3 is given with its conserved first and last residue. Fields, in order: J gene, D gene, clone size, V gene, CDR3 protein, CDR3 DNA. The D gene is left open where the match is weak. Size is stated for part of the rows, as once, few or many counts, or as a class when the clone is expanded.

J: TRBJ2-7
D: TRBD1
size: .
V: TRBV19
CDR3: CASSGTGAYEQYF
DNA: TGTGCCAGTAGTGGGACAGGGGCCTACGAGCAGTACTTC

J: TRBJ1-1
D: .
size: .
V: TRBV9
CDR3: CASSVEDTEAFF
DNA: TGTGCCAGCAGCGTAGAGGACACTGAAGCTTTCTTT

J: TRBJ1-4
D: .
size: .
V: TRBV7-8
CDR3: CASSQLGSGTNEKLFF
DNA: TGTGCCAGCAGCCAACTCGGCAGCGGAACTAATGAAAAACTGTTTTTT

J: TRBJ2-7
D: .
size: once
V: TRBV5-1
CDR3: CASSQGGAYEQYF
DNA: TGCGCCAGCAGCCAAGGGGGGGCCTACGAGCAGTACTTC

J: TRBJ1-5
D: TRBD1
size: .
V: TRBV18
CDR3: CASSPQGVGQPQHF
DNA: TGTGCCAGCTCACCTCAGGGGGTCGGACAGCCCCAGCATTTT

J: TRBJ2-1
D: .
size: .
V: TRBV27
CDR3: CASSLTAQGFIGNEQFF
DNA: TGTGCCAGCAGTCTCACCGCACAGGGTTTTATTGGCAATGAGCAGTTCTTC

J: TRBJ2-1
D: TRBD2
size: many
V: TRBV28
CDR3: CASRGPGLAGYNEQFF
DNA: TGTGCCAGCAGAGGACCGGGACTAGCGGGATACAATGAGCAGTTCTTC

J: TRBJ2-1
D: TRBD2
size: few
V: TRBV9
CDR3: CASSAEGGARYNEQFF
DNA: TGTGCCAGCAGCGCGGAGGGAGGGGCTAGGTACAATGAGCAGTTCTTC

J: TRBJ2-5
D: .
size: .
V: TRBV5-6
CDR3: CASSLRGTLQETQYF
DNA: TGTGCCAGCAGCTTGCGGGGGACCCTCCAAGAGACCCAGTACTTC

J: TRBJ1-4
D: .
size: few
V: TRBV25-1
CDR3: CASSDRGRDEKLFF
DNA: TGTGCCAGCAGTGATAGAGGGAGGGATGAAAAACTGTTTTTT

J: TRBJ2-5
D: .
size: .
V: TRBV28
CDR3: CASRRTDRETQYF
DNA: TGTGCCAGCAGGCGGACAGATCGAGAGACCCAGTACTTC

J: TRBJ2-5
D: .
size: .
V: TRBV6-6
CDR3: CASSYSSLWETQYF
DNA: TGTGCCAGCAGTTACTCCTCCTTGTGGGAGACCCAGTACTTC

J: TRBJ2-7
D: .
size: .
V: TRBV25-1
CDR3: CASRLNDGRSYEQYF
DNA: TGTGCCAGCAGACTAAATGACGGCCGCTCCTACGAGCAGTACTTC